This T cell receptor beta chain was found in a study of monozygotic twins with inflammatory bowel disease. Reanalyzing the 5' RACE reads, TCRdb keeps one entry per CDR3 protein, without DNA. With approximately 400,000 distinct CDR3 sequences in the sample, the ten largest clones hold approximately 2.3%. CDR1 and CDR2 (germline): LNHDA, SQIVND (reference sequence). The CDR3 loop spans 13 amino acids. The sample was blood. This rearrangement joins TRBV19 to TRBJ1-1; absent DNA, TCRdb's TRBD1 call cannot be checked. This clonotype was sampled from a human donor with ulcerative colitis or Crohn's disease, or a healthy co-twin of an affected twin (not recorded which). The CDR3 spells CASSPGVVRGAFF. Based on the CDR3 plus reference TRBV19 and TRBJ1-1, the full variable domain is DGGITQSPKYLFRKEGQNVTLSCEQNLNHDAMYWYRQDPGQGLRLIYYSQIVNDFQKGDIAEGYSVSREKKESFPLTVTSAQKNPTAFYLCASSPGVVRGAFFGQGTRLTVV.